This T cell receptor beta chain was recovered during a study of T-cell memory formation after mild COVID-19. TCRdb re-derived calls from the 5' RACE reads in MiXCR, one entry per CDR3 protein. Of approximately 560,000 distinct CDR3 sequences in the sample, around a sixth were seen once. This clonotype was recorded a few times. V was trimmed by 5 bases and J by 5 bases, leaving 12 bases between them. This CDR3 is built from 13 residues. CDR1 MNHEY and CDR2 SVGAGI come from the germline V gene. The sequenced material came from PBMCs or a T cell subset sorted from them (not recorded which). The receptor comes from an adult woman who had mild COVID-19 (a few samples of this study predate the infection). Cell type and time point are not known. The chain recombines TRBV6-5 with TRBJ2-5, with D perhaps TRBD1 or TRBD2 (5 bases each). The CDR3 DNA reads as TGTGCCAGCAGTGGGGGACCGAGGGAGACCCAGTACTTC. Translated, it gives CASSGGPRETQYF.